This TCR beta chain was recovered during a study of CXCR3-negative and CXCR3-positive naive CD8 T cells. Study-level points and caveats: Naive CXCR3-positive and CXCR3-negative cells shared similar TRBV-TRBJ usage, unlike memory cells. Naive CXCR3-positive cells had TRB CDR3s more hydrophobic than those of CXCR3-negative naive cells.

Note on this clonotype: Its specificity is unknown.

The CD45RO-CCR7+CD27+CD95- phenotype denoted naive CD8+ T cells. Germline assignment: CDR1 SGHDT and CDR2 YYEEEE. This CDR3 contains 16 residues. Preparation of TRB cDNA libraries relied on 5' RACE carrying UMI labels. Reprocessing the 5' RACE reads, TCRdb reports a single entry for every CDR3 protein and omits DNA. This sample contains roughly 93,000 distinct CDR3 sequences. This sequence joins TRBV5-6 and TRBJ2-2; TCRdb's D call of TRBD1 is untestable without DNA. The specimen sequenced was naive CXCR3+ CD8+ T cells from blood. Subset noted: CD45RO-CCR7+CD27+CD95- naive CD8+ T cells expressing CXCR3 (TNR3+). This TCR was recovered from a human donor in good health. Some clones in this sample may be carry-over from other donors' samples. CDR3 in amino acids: CASSLVRQGSAGELFF.